The rows below give T cell receptor beta chains drawn from one sample of a study of blood T cell repertoires in COVID-19. The assay was immunoSEQ multiplex PCR, and TCRdb's table has in-frame clones only and misses some. The sample shows about 140,000 clones, about 80% of them seen only once. Sequencing was done on a sample of PBMCs or T cells enriched from blood (not recorded which). All receptors derive from a woman in her late teens or twenties who had been exposed to COVID-19. Each CDR3 is given with its conserved first and last residue. A D gene is named only where the DNA matches it firmly. Size tells how often a clone was seen (once, few, many) or the class of an expanded clone, and some rows leave it out.

CASSKVRGQGAGTEAFF | TGTGCCAGCAGCAAAGTAAGGGGACAGGGGGCAGGCACTGAAGCTTTCTTT | TRBJ1-1 | few | - | TRBV21-1
CASSPGTEGYEQYF | TGTGCCAGCTCACCCGGGACAGAAGGCTACGAGCAGTACTTC | TRBJ2-7 | once | TRBD1 | TRBV18
CAGETRDRGRSNAEAFF | TGTGCCGGAGAAACTCGGGACAGGGGTAGGAGTAATGCTGAAGCTTTCTTT | TRBJ1-1 | - | TRBD1 | TRBV30
CASSDQGIWNYGYTF | TGTGCCAGCAGTGATCAGGGGATTTGGAACTATGGCTACACCTTC | TRBJ1-2 | - | - | TRBV2
CASSSVTYEQYF | TGTGCCAGCAGTTCGGTGACCTACGAGCAGTACTTC | TRBJ2-7 | - | - | TRBV11-2
CASSGSDRNTEAFF | TGTGCCAGCTCAGGCTCCGACAGGAACACTGAAGCTTTCTTT | TRBJ1-1 | - | - | TRBV18
CASREAGYNEQFF | TGTGCCAGCAGGGAGGCAGGTTACAATGAGCAGTTCTTC | TRBJ2-1 | - | - | TRBV6-5
CASSPPYTWGQGTDTQYF | TGTGCCAGCTCACCACCGTATACGTGGGGACAGGGTACAGATACGCAGTATTTT | TRBJ2-3 | - | TRBD1 | TRBV18
CATGGTVNSPLHF | TGTGCCACTGGGGGCACGGTCAATTCACCCCTCCACTTT | TRBJ1-6 | - | - | TRBV7-9
CASSPGTFREAFF | TGTGCCAGCAGCCCAGGGACATTCCGTGAAGCTTTCTTT | TRBJ1-1 | - | - | TRBV7-3
CASSLGGSVGYTF | TGTGCCAGCAGCTTAGGAGGTAGCGTAGGCTACACCTTC | TRBJ1-2 | - | - | TRBV7-2
CASSQDNWGGYGYTF | TGCGCCAGCAGCCAAGATAACTGGGGGGGCTATGGCTACACCTTC | TRBJ1-2 | - | - | TRBV4-1
CASSLSQGPNTEAFF | TGTGCCAGCAGCTTATCACAGGGTCCGAACACTGAAGCTTTCTTT | TRBJ1-1 | few | - | TRBV7-3
CASSPINGFLALDEQFF | TGTGCCAGCAGCCCGATTAATGGATTCCTAGCACTCGATGAGCAGTTCTTC | TRBJ2-1 | once | - | TRBV7-9
CASGTPHKGSGRTGELFF | TGTGCTAGTGGTACACCACATAAAGGGAGCGGGAGAACCGGGGAGCTGTTTTTT | TRBJ2-2 | - | TRBD2 | TRBV12-5
CASSAGQGEQQPQHF | TGTGCCAGCAGCGCAGGACAGGGGGAACAACAGCCCCAGCATTTT | TRBJ1-5 | - | TRBD1 | TRBV9
CASGLGGQISGNTIYF | TGTGCTAGTGGTTTAGGTGGACAAATCTCTGGAAACACCATATATTTT | TRBJ1-3 | - | - | TRBV12-5
CASSEETGGTDTQYF | TGTGCCAGCAGTGAAGAAACAGGGGGCACAGATACGCAGTATTTT | TRBJ2-3 | once | TRBD1 | TRBV6-1
CASSSTGTGAEKLFF | TGTGCCAGCAGCTCGACCGGGACAGGGGCTGAAAAACTGTTTTTT | TRBJ1-4 | - | TRBD1 | TRBV5-6
CSVVPGDTQYF | TGCAGCGTTGTTCCAGGAGATACGCAGTATTTT | TRBJ2-3 | - | - | TRBV29-1
CASSETGDIQYF | TGTGCCAGTAGTGAGACGGGGGATATTCAGTACTTC | TRBJ2-4 | - | - | TRBV19
CASRDSSKGADTQYF | TGTGCCAGTAGAGACAGCTCCAAGGGGGCAGATACGCAGTATTTT | TRBJ2-3 | - | - | TRBV6-5
CASSWGQVSPQHF | TGTGCCAGCAGCTGGGGACAGGTATCGCCCCAGCATTTT | TRBJ1-5 | - | TRBD1 | TRBV5-5
CASSVQSYNEQFF | TGTGCCAGCAGCGTCCAGTCTTACAATGAGCAGTTCTTC | TRBJ2-1 | - | - | TRBV9
CASSFPGQGYTTDTQYF | TGTGCCAGCAGCTTTCCGGGACAGGGGTATACTACAGATACGCAGTATTTT | TRBJ2-3 | - | TRBD1 | TRBV5-6
CASTRGDRATDTQYF | TGTGCCAGCACCAGGGGGGATAGGGCCACAGATACGCAGTATTTT | TRBJ2-3 | - | - | TRBV5-4
CASGGGREEKYGYTF | TGTGCCAGTGGGGGAGGGAGAGAAGAAAAATATGGCTACACCTTC | TRBJ1-2 | - | - | TRBV19